This TCR beta chain was recorded in a study of T cells in Graves' hyperthyroidism and ophthalmopathy. V lost 7 bases to trimming and J lost 11 bases, with 18 bases between them. The CDR3 has 13 amino acids. Concerning this clonotype: Antigen unknown. Given a much more abundant clone one base away, this may be a read error.

Amplification targeted TCR beta CDR3 regions from RNA transcripts. HTBI primers drove first-round RT-PCR of the TCR CDR3. TCRdb ran MiXCR on the multiplex PCR reads and lists one entry per CDR3 protein. This sample carries about half a million distinct CDR3 sequences, 20% of them seen once, and the ten largest clones take approximately 25%. Study observations and caveats: Through a model of 13 V-J features, ophthalmopathy was separated from stable hyperthyroidism. Blood also showed most of the thyroid clonotypes that were expanded above 0.001.

The source of the PBMCs was over 8.5 ml of fresh peripheral blood. The sequenced material came from blood. This clonotype was sampled from a man between 18 and 29 years old with Graves' hyperthyroidism. The V gene is TRBV12-3 or TRBV12-4, the J gene TRBJ1-5; D perhaps matches TRBD1 (5 bases). CDR3 protein: CASTPGRTRTQHF. Here the CDR3 DNA reads TGTGCCAGCACCCCGGGACGGACAAGGACCCAGCATTTT.